This is a list of T cell receptor beta chains from one sample in a study of T cell responses to AZD1222 COVID-19 vaccine. Profiling relied on immunoSEQ multiplex PCR, and the TCRdb table lists in-frame clones only, not all of them. The repertoire holds around 130,000 clones, with 70% to 90% as singletons. The sequencing used peripheral blood, collected 28 days after the second AZD1222 dose. The receptors come from an adult who received the AZD1222 COVID-19 vaccine. Each CDR3 is given with its conserved first and last residue. D genes are given only for firm matches. Some rows have no size entry. The others give once, few or many, or a class for an expanded clone.

d_gene	v_gene	j_gene	abundance	CDR3aa	CDR3nt
TRBD2	TRBV27	TRBJ2-1	.	CASSLSLGTSGGNEQFF	TGTGCCAGCAGTTTATCTCTTGGGACTAGCGGGGGCAATGAGCAGTTCTTC
.	TRBV27	TRBJ1-1	.	CASRGTITEAFF	TGTGCCAGCCGGGGGACGATCACTGAAGCTTTCTTT
.	TRBV9	TRBJ2-3	.	CASSESSADTQYF	TGTGCCAGCAGCGAATCTAGCGCAGATACGCAGTATTTT
TRBD2	TRBV7-2	TRBJ2-7	.	CASSSLAGGSYEQYF	TGTGCCAGCAGCTCCTTAGCGGGGGGGTCCTACGAGCAGTACTTC
.	TRBV5-1	TRBJ2-5	.	CASSLGFGSRQQETQYF	TGCGCCAGCAGCTTGGGTTTCGGCAGCCGACAACAAGAGACCCAGTACTTC
TRBD1	TRBV18	TRBJ2-2	once	CASSPNRGANTGELFF	TGTGCCAGCTCACCAAACAGGGGCGCGAACACCGGGGAGCTGTTTTTT
.	TRBV4-1	TRBJ2-7	.	CASSSPGAYYEQYF	TGCGCCAGCAGCTCCCCCGGGGCTTACTACGAGCAGTACTTC
.	TRBV10-1	TRBJ2-7	.	CASSGGYEQYF	TGCGCCAGCAGTGGCGGCTACGAGCAGTACTTC
TRBD1	TRBV7-8	TRBJ2-7	.	CASSLTLTGSSYEQYF	TGTGCCAGCAGCTTAACACTGACAGGGAGTTCCTACGAGCAGTACTTC
.	TRBV13	TRBJ1-1	.	CASSWDVLNTEAFF	TGTGCCAGCAGCTGGGATGTATTGAACACTGAAGCTTTCTTT
TRBD2	TRBV11-3	TRBJ2-3	.	CASSLLGLAGSTDTQYF	TGTGCCAGCAGCTTATTGGGACTAGCGGGGAGCACAGATACGCAGTATTTT
.	TRBV28	TRBJ1-2	.	CASSLSGYYYGYTF	TGTGCCAGCAGTTTATCCGGATACTACTATGGCTACACCTTC
.	TRBV28	TRBJ1-1	.	CASSPPGLGAFF	TGTGCCAGCAGCCCCCCGGGGCTTGGGGCTTTCTTT
.	TRBV30	TRBJ1-4	.	CAWRSVHNEKLFF	TGTGCCTGGAGGTCTGTCCATAATGAAAAACTGTTTTTT
.	TRBV6-5	TRBJ1-4	.	CASSFRGSGEKLFF	TGTGCCAGCAGTTTCCGGGGCTCGGGTGAAAAACTGTTTTTT
TRBD1	TRBV2	TRBJ1-6	.	CASPRDRGRSSYNSPLHF	TGTGCCAGCCCCCGGGACAGGGGAAGGAGCTCCTATAATTCACCCCTCCACTTT
TRBD2	TRBV6-5	TRBJ2-7	.	CASTMRGTYEQYF	TGTGCCAGCACCATGCGGGGGACCTACGAGCAGTACTTC
TRBD1	TRBV30	TRBJ1-2	.	CAWSPGTGAGGYGYTF	TGTGCCTGGAGCCCCGGGACAGGGGCCGGGGGCTATGGCTACACCTTC
.	TRBV4-3	TRBJ2-1	.	CASSQDNWSSYNEQFF	TGCGCCAGCAGCCAAGATAACTGGAGCTCCTACAATGAGCAGTTCTTC
.	TRBV11-2	TRBJ1-2	.	CASSLDLGQWRGYTF	TGTGCCAGCAGCTTAGATCTCGGGCAGTGGAGGGGCTACACCTTC
.	TRBV9	TRBJ1-6	.	CASSGSDRWGSPLHF	TGTGCCAGCAGTGGATCTGACAGGTGGGGTTCACCCCTCCACTTT
.	TRBV3-1/TRBV3-2	TRBJ1-2	.	CASSQGSNYGYTF	TGTGCCAGCAGCCAAGGGAGTAACTATGGCTACACCTTC
.	TRBV12-3/TRBV12-4	TRBJ1-2	.	CATGVPDGYTF	TGTGCCACCGGCGTCCCGGATGGCTACACCTTC
.	TRBV27	TRBJ2-6	.	CASSLGGLGANVLTF	TGTGCCAGCAGTTTAGGGGGGCTGGGGGCCAACGTCCTGACTTTC
.	TRBV5-1	TRBJ1-2	.	CASSLADYGYTF	TGCGCCAGCAGCTTGGCGGACTATGGCTACACCTTC
.	TRBV5-1	TRBJ2-5	.	CASSLGGYQETQYF	TGCGCCAGCAGCTTGGGCGGGTACCAAGAGACCCAGTACTTC
TRBD1	TRBV13	TRBJ1-1	.	CASSFDRGLSTEAFF	TGTGCCAGCAGCTTTGACAGGGGGCTAAGCACTGAAGCTTTCTTT
.	TRBV9	TRBJ2-3	.	CASSLARADTQYF	TGTGCCAGCAGCCTCGCCCGCGCAGATACGCAGTATTTT
TRBD1	TRBV6-2/TRBV6-3	TRBJ1-5	.	CASSYFFGQGSNQPQHF	TGTGCCAGCAGTTACTTCTTCGGACAGGGTAGCAATCAGCCCCAGCATTTT
TRBD1	TRBV29-1	TRBJ2-7	.	CSVGWTGGEQYF	TGCAGCGTCGGCTGGACAGGGGGCGAGCAGTACTTC
TRBD1	TRBV7-9	TRBJ2-7	.	CASSLAMQGAYEQYF	TGTGCCAGCAGCTTAGCGATGCAGGGGGCCTACGAGCAGTACTTC
.	TRBV12-3/TRBV12-4	TRBJ2-7	.	CASSSYTIAEQYF	TGTGCCAGCAGTTCCTACACCATAGCCGAGCAGTACTTC
.	TRBV25-1	TRBJ1-2	once	CASKQNYGYTF	TGTGCCAGCAAACAGAACTATGGCTACACCTTC
TRBD1	TRBV19	TRBJ1-5	few	CASSRVDRGSNQPQHF	TGTGCCAGTAGTCGTGTAGACAGGGGAAGCAATCAGCCCCAGCATTTT
TRBD2	TRBV5-1	TRBJ2-3	.	CASSTGLVIPDTQYF	TGCGCCAGCAGCACGGGACTAGTAATTCCAGATACGCAGTATTTT
.	TRBV7-2	TRBJ2-3	.	CASSLPSRDPSTDTQYF	TGTGCCAGCAGCTTACCTTCAAGAGACCCTAGCACAGATACGCAGTATTTT
TRBD1	TRBV10-1	TRBJ1-5	few	CASTTGRGDQPQHF	TGCGCCAGCACAACGGGCAGGGGGGATCAGCCCCAGCATTTT
TRBD2	TRBV6-6	TRBJ2-3	.	CASSRGTSGGIRTDTQYF	TGTGCCAGCAGCCGAGGGACTAGCGGGGGGATTCGCACAGATACGCAGTATTTT
.	TRBV6-1	TRBJ1-5	.	CASSESSRARSNQPQHF	TGTGCCAGCAGTGAATCTTCCCGGGCCCGAAGCAATCAGCCCCAGCATTTT
TRBD1	TRBV4-1	TRBJ2-7	.	CASSQDTGQGSYEQYF	TGCGCCAGCAGCCAAGATACCGGACAGGGGTCTTACGAGCAGTACTTC
.	TRBV6-5	TRBJ1-2	.	CASSQTGINYGYTF	TGTGCCAGCAGCCAGACAGGTATTAACTATGGCTACACCTTC
.	TRBV30	TRBJ2-2	many	CAWRGRGRNTGELFF	TGTGCCTGGAGGGGTCGGGGGCGAAACACCGGGGAGCTGTTTTTT
TRBD1	TRBV19	TRBJ1-5	.	CATRGQGLNQPQHF	TGTGCCACTCGGGGACAGGGGTTGAATCAGCCCCAGCATTTT
.	TRBV7-3	TRBJ2-3	.	CASSLTAADTQYF	TGTGCCAGCAGCTTAACCGCCGCAGATACGCAGTATTTT
.	TRBV7-2	TRBJ2-7	.	CASSAGRQGAYEQYF	TGTGCCAGCAGCGCGGGGCGGCAGGGCGCCTACGAGCAGTACTTC
.	TRBV19	TRBJ2-3	.	CASSRSLQTGTDTQYF	TGTGCCAGTAGTCGAAGCCTACAGACTGGCACAGATACGCAGTATTTT